This TCR beta chain was recorded in a study of T cell changes during pregnancy in multiple sclerosis. This clone appeared a few times. Germline values: CDR1 SGHKS, CDR2 YYEKEE (reference sequence). This CDR3 comprises 16 residues. V was pared by 2 bases and J by 5 bases, with 5 bases of the junction left unmatched. Libraries were prepared by immunoSEQ multiplex PCR; TCRdb keeps only in-frame clonotypes and omits some of them. The table includes 20,000 to 30,000 clones, around nine tenths detected once. This sequence joins TRBV5-5 and TRBJ2-2; 11 bases map to TRBD2. This TCR was recovered from a female donor in good health, enrolled as a control in a pregnancy study. The sequences come from CD4+ T cells from peripheral blood mononuclear cells, collected in the first trimester of pregnancy. CDR3 nucleotide sequence: TGTGCCAGCAGCTTTAGCGGGGGGGCAGGAACCGGGGAGCTGTTTTTT. It encodes CASSFSGGAGTGELFF.